Below, one TCR beta chain is given with its context. Germline-derived CDR1 and CDR2 are MDHEN and SYDVKM. This CDR3 is built from 14 residues. J lost 2 bases, V lost 7 bases, and 2 bases had no gene match. Measured with immunoSEQ multiplex PCR; TCRdb has only the in-frame clones, and not every one. The sample carries about 350,000 clones, 88% recorded once. This sample is part of a study of blood T cell repertoires in COVID-19. The clonotype was recovered from a woman in her 30s who had been exposed to COVID-19. The V call is TRBV28, the J call TRBJ1-6; TRBD1 aligns across 7 bases. Source material: PBMCs or T cells enriched from blood (not recorded which). The chain's CDR3 is CASKGATYNSPLHF. For the CDR3, the DNA is TGTGCCAGCAAGGGGGCGACCTATAATTCACCCCTCCACTTT. The variable domain in full, completed from reference TRBV28 and TRBJ1-6, reads DVKVTQSSRYLVKRTGEKVFLECVQDMDHENMFWYRQDPGLGLRLIYFSYDVKMKEKGDIPEGYSVSREKKERFSLILESASTNQTSMYLCASKGATYNSPLHFGNGTRLTVT.